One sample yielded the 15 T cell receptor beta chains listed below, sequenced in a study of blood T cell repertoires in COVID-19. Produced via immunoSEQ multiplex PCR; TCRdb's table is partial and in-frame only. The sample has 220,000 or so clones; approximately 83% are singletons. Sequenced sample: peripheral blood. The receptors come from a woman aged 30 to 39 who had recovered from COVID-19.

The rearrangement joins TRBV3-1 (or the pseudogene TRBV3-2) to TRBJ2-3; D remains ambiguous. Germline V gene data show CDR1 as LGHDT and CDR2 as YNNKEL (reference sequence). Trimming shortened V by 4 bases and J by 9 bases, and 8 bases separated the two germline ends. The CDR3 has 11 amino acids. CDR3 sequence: CASSLQRTQYF. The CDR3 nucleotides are TGTGCCAGCAGCCTCCAGAGGACGCAGTATTTT.

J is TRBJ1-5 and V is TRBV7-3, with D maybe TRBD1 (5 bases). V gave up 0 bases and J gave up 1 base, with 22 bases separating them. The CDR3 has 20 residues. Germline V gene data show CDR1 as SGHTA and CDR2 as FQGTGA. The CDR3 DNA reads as TGTGCCAGCAGCTTAACCTTATGGGACCGCGGGGCGGGGAGCAATCAGCCCCAGCATTTT. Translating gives CASSLTLWDRGAGSNQPQHF.

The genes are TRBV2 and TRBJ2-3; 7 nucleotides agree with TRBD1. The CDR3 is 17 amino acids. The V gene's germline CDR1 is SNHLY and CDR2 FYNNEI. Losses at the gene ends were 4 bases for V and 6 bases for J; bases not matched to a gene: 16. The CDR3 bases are TGTGCCAGCAGTGGGGCGGTAGCCCACCGGACAGGCGATACGCAGTATTTT. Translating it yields CASSGAVAHRTGDTQYF.

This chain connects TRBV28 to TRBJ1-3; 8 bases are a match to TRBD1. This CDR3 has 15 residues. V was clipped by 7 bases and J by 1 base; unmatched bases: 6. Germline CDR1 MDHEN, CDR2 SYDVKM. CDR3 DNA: TGTGCCAGCACATCTGACAGGGGATCTGGAAACACCATATATTTT. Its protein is CASTSDRGSGNTIYF.

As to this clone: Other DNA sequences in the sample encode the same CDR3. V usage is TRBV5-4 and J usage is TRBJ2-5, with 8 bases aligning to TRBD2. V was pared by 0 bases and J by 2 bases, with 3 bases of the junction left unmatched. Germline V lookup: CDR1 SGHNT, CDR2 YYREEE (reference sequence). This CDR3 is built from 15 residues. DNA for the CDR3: TGTGCCAGCAGCTTGGCCGGGAGGGGTCAAGAGACCCAGTACTTC. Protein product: CASSLAGRGQETQYF.

In DNA, the CDR3 is TGTGCCAGCAGCCTAAATAGCGGGAGGGGGTACGAGCAGTACTTC. Protein: CASSLNSGRGYEQYF. The chain is built from TRBV5-6 and TRBJ2-7; 11 bases align to TRBD2. This CDR3 comprises 15 residues. V shed 4 bases, J shed 4 bases, and the junction held 7 bases outside the gene matches. The germline V gene encodes CDR1 SGHDT and CDR2 YYEEEE. Looking up the rest from reference TRBV5-6 and TRBJ2-7 gives the full variable domain: DAGVTQSPTHLIKTRGQQVTLRCSPKSGHDTVSWYQQALGQGPQFIFQYYEEEERQRGNFPDRFSGHQFPNYSSELNVNALLLGDSALYLCASSLNSGRGYEQYFGPGTRLTVT.

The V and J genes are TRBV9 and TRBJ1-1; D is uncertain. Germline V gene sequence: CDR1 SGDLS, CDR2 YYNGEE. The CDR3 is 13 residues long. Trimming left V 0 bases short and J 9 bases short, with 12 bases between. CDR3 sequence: CASSVGRNSKAFF. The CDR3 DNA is TGTGCCAGCAGCGTAGGGAGAAACTCGAAAGCTTTCTTT.

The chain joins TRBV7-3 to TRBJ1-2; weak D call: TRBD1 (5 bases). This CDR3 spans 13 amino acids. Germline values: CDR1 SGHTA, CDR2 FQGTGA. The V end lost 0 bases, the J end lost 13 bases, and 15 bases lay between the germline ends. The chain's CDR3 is CASSLTLSAGPTF. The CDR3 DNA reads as TGTGCCAGCAGCTTAACGTTATCAGCGGGGCCCACCTTC.

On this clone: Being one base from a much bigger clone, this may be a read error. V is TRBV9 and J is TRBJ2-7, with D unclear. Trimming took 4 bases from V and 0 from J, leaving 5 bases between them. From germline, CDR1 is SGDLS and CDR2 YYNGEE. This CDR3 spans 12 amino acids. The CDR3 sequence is CASSPSSYEQYF. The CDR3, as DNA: TGTGCCAGCAGCCCGAGCTCCTACGAGCAGTACTTC.

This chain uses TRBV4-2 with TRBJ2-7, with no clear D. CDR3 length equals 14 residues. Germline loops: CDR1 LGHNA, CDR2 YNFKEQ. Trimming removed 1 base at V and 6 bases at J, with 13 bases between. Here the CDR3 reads CASSQVQLAGEQYF. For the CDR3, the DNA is TGTGCCAGCAGCCAAGTACAATTAGCCGGCGAGCAGTACTTC.

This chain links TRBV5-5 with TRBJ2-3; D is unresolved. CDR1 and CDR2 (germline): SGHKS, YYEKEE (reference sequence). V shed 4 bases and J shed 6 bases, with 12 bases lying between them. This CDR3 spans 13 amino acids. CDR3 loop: CASSPRPVDTQYF. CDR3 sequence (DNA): TGTGCCAGCAGCCCGAGGCCTGTGGATACGCAGTATTTT.

In DNA form, the CDR3 reads TGTGCCAGCAGCTTAATCGGGAACTATGGCTACACCTTC. Protein sequence: CASSLIGNYGYTF. J is TRBJ1-2 and V is TRBV5-6; D gene ambiguous. Germline assignment: CDR1 SGHDT and CDR2 YYEEEE. The CDR3 has 13 amino acids. Between the trimmed V and J ends, which lost 2 bases and 2 bases, there was a span of 7 bases.

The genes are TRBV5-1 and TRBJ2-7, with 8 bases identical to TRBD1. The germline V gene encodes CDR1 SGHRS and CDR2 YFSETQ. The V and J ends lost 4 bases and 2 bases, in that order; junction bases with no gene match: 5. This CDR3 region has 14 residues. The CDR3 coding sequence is TGCGCCAGCAGCGGCGGACAGGGACCCTACGAGCAGTACTTC. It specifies CASSGGQGPYEQYF.

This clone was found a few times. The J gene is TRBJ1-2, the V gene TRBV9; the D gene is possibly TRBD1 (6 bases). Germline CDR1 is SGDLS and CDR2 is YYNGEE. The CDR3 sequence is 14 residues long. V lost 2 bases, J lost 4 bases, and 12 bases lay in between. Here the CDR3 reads CASSVMSQGYGYTF. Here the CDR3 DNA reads TGTGCCAGCAGCGTGATGTCACAGGGCTATGGCTACACCTTC.

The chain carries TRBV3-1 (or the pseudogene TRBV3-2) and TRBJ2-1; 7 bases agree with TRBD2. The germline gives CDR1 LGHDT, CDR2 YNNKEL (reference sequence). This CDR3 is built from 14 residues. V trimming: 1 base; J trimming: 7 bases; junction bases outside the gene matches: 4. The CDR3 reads CASSQVAGVNEQFF. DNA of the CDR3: TGTGCCAGCAGCCAAGTCGCGGGAGTAAATGAGCAGTTCTTC.